This T cell receptor beta chain was observed in a study of cytomegalovirus exposure and HLA in healthy donors. Study-level results: Listed as cytomegalovirus-associated were 164 TCR beta chains.

Germline V gene sequence: CDR1 MDHEN, CDR2 SYDVKM. J gave up 6 bases and V 6 bases, and 7 bases lay outside the gene matches. The CDR3 consists of 14 residues. A word on this clone: The antigen is undetermined.

It was with 60 Vbeta and 13 Jbeta primers that the PCR ran. Clones were sequenced by immunoSEQ multiplex PCR, and TCRdb holds only the in-frame ones, with some missing. This sample carries 150,000 to 180,000 clones, approximately 80% of them seen once, and the ten largest clones take under 4.5%. This rearrangement joins TRBV28 to TRBJ1-4; 7 bases match TRBD1. The clonotype comes from a woman aged 40 to 50 in good health and CMV-seronegative. Sequencing used PBMCs. CDR3 amino acids: CASSSGTVHEKLFF. The CDR3 DNA sequence: TGTGCCAGCAGCTCGGGGACAGTACATGAAAAACTGTTTTTT.